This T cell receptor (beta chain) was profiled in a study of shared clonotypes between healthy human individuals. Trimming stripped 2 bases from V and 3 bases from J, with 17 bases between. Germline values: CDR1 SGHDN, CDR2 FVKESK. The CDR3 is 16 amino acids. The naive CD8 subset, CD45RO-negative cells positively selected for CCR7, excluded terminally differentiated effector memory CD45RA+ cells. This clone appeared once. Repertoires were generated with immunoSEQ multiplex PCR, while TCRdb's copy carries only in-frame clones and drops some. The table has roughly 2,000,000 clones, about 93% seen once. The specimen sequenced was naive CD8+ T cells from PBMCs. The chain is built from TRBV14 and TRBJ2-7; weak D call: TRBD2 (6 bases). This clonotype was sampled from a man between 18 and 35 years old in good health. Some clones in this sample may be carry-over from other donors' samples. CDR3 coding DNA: TGTGCCAGCAGCCAAAACAGCGGGTATCCCGACTACGAGCAGTACTTC. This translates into CASSQNSGYPDYEQYF.